This T cell receptor (beta chain) originates from a study of T-cell reconstitution after alpha-beta-depleted transplantation in children. Study-wide results and limits: At one year after transplant, newly produced T cells mostly accounted for T-cell counts and diversity. Expanded graft clones, several hundred of them, were reportedly the source of alpha-beta T cells about two months after transplant. Diversity of TCRbeta at day 60 was high in some patients, arising from surviving recipient T cells and thymic progenitors.

Molecular barcoding with unique molecular identifiers was used for the TCRbeta library. TCRdb re-analysed the PCR reads in MiXCR, keeping a single row per CDR3 protein. Seen here are about 290,000 distinct CDR3 sequences, just over 7.5% observed once, and the top ten hold approximately 8.6%. The table lists this clonotype with a few counts. Its matching antigen is unknown. In germline, CDR1 is LNHNV, CDR2 YYDKDF (reference sequence). V was cut by 2 bases and J by 2 bases, with 2 bases left in between. The length of the CDR3 is 12 residues. The sequence was obtained from a female patient under 10 years old who had a stem cell transplant for Fanconi anemia, so the T cells may come from the graft donor. Here the sequenced sample was peripheral blood, taken 360 days after TCRalphabeta/CD19-depleted stem cell transplant. The chain carries TRBV15 and TRBJ2-3; D gene ambiguous. The CDR3 bases are TGTGCCACCAGCAGACACACAGATACGCAGTATTTT. Its protein is CATSRHTDTQYF.